This T cell receptor (beta chain) was sequenced in a study of CD8+ T cells in alopecia areata. Researchers took lesional scalp punch biopsies and peripheral blood from people who were alopecia areata patients. The germline V and J ends were trimmed by 6 bases and 5 bases, with 17 bases remaining between them. Germline lookup yields CDR1 SQVTM and CDR2 ANQGSEA. The CDR3 consists of 13 residues. Sequencing templates came from extracted RNA that was reverse transcribed into cDNA. The repertoire was sequenced with immunoSEQ multiplex PCR; TCRdb's copy has only in-frame clones and lacks some. Found here are over 25,000 clones, roughly 80% of them singletons; the top ten hold about a fifth.

The TCR sequence derives from a human donor with alopecia areata. The material sequenced was NKG2D-low CD8+ T cells sorted from blood. This chain uses TRBV29-1 with TRBJ2-7, with D possibly being TRBD2 (7 bases). The DNA for the CDR3 is TGCAGCGTCAACGGGCAAGGGGGGGACGAGCAGTACTTC. Its translation is CSVNGQGGDEQYF.